The 32 T cell receptor beta chains presented below share a single source sample, sequenced in a study of blood T cell repertoires in COVID-19. Libraries were prepared by immunoSEQ multiplex PCR; TCRdb keeps only in-frame clonotypes and omits some of them. The sample comprises about 480,000 clones, roughly 88% of which are singletons, and about 1.7% rests with the top ten. Source material: PBMCs or T cells enriched from blood (not recorded which). Receptor source: a woman between 40 and 50 years old who had recovered from COVID-19.

V and J are TRBV6-5 and TRBJ1-1; maybe TRBD1 (5 bases). Germline V CDR1 and CDR2: MNHEY, SVGAGI. There are 11 residues in the CDR3. V lost 6 bases, J lost 11 bases, and 13 bases lay in between. The CDR3: CASSDSIGAFF. The CDR3 DNA reads TGTGCCAGCAGCGACAGTATCGGCGCTTTCTTT.

V usage is TRBV7-2 and J usage is TRBJ2-1, with D maybe TRBD2 (6 bases). Trimming pared 6 bases from V and 5 bases from J, leaving 14 bases between. The CDR3 is made up of 14 amino acids. In germline, CDR1 is SGHTA, CDR2 FQGNSA. The CDR3 protein is CASRRGTPNNEQFF. The DNA for the CDR3 is TGTGCCAGCAGGCGTGGGACTCCAAACAATGAGCAGTTCTTC.

The CDR3 protein is CASSIGANTEAFF. The CDR3 DNA sequence: TGTGCCAGTAGTATTGGGGCGAACACTGAAGCTTTCTTT. The chain joins TRBV19 to TRBJ1-1; D perhaps matches TRBD1 (5 bases). Germline CDR1 reads LNHDA; CDR2 reads SQIVND (reference sequence). Deletions cut 3 bases from V and 1 base from J, with 6 bases between. The length of the CDR3 is 13 residues.

This clone showed up just once. The chain combines TRBV5-1 with TRBJ1-2; D is undetermined. Germline CDR1 is SGHRS and CDR2 is YFSETQ. Between the trimmed V and J ends, which lost 0 bases and 1 base, there was a span of 10 bases. This CDR3 region has 15 residues. The CDR3 here is CASSLAAGSNYGYTF. In nucleotides, the CDR3 is TGCGCCAGCAGCTTGGCCGCTGGCAGTAACTATGGCTACACCTTC.

This sequence joins TRBV9 and TRBJ2-3, with unresolved D. V lost 1 base and J 0 bases, leaving 9 bases between the germline ends. Germline V gives CDR1 SGDLS, CDR2 YYNGEE. This CDR3 spans 15 amino acids. CDR3 coding DNA: TGTGCCAGCAGCGTATTTGGGCTTAGCACAGATACGCAGTATTTT. This gives the protein CASSVFGLSTDTQYF.

The CDR3: CASSEDSPRFTEAFF. The CDR3 DNA reads TGCGCCAGCAGCGAGGACAGTCCGAGGTTCACTGAAGCTTTCTTT. This chain uses TRBV5-1 with TRBJ1-1; D is perhaps TRBD1 (6 bases). V was trimmed by 4 bases and J by 4 bases, leaving 17 bases between them. Germline loops: CDR1 SGHRS, CDR2 YFSETQ. The CDR3 contains 15 residues.

This chain links TRBV4-3 with TRBJ1-2; 7 bases map to TRBD1. Germline CDR1 is LGHNA and CDR2 is YSLEER. J gave up 6 bases and V 1 base, and 5 bases lay outside the gene matches. This CDR3 region has 14 residues. The DNA for the CDR3 is TGCGCCAGCAGCCAAGTAGGCGACAGGGATGGCTACACCTTC. This translates into CASSQVGDRDGYTF.

The CDR3 nucleotides read TGTGCCAGCAGCTTAAAGACGGGGAACACCGGGGAGCTGTTTTTT. Translating gives CASSLKTGNTGELFF. The chain couples TRBV11-2 to TRBJ2-2, with D unresolved. Per germline, CDR1 SGHAT and CDR2 FQNNGV. The CDR3 extends over 15 amino acids. V lost 2 bases and J lost 1, with 8 bases in between. Filled out from reference TRBV11-2 and TRBJ2-2, the complete variable domain reads EAGVAQSPRYKIIEKRQSVAFWCNPISGHATLYWYQQILGQGPKLLIQFQNNGVVDDSQLPKDRFSAERLKGVDSTLKIQPAKLEDSAVYLCASSLKTGNTGELFFGEGSRLTVL.

For this clone: This same CDR3 is encoded by further DNA sequences in the sample. Here the CDR3 DNA reads TGCGCCAGCAGCTTGGCAGGGACAGCTGAAGCTTTCTTT. Amino acid sequence: CASSLAGTAEAFF. This chain joins TRBV5-1 and TRBJ1-1, with TRBD1 matching 7 bases. Unmatched junction bases numbered 2, after V lost 0 bases and J lost 6 bases. The CDR3 totals 13 residues. The germline V gene encodes CDR1 SGHRS and CDR2 YFSETQ.

The chain has TRBV11-2 and TRBJ2-2; 10 bases line up with TRBD2. After removal of 5 bases from V and 6 bases from J, the junction contained 15 bases not matched to a gene. This CDR3 is built from 18 residues. Germline CDR1 reads SGHAT; CDR2 reads FQNNGV. DNA of the CDR3: TGTGCCAGCAGCCCGGGAGGTCTAGCGGGAGTACAGGCCGGGGAGCTGTTTTTT. Its translation: CASSPGGLAGVQAGELFF.

This sequence joins TRBV29-1 and TRBJ1-1; TRBD1 is a possible D gene (5 bases). Per germline, CDR1 SQVTM and CDR2 ANQGSEA. The CDR3 extends over 14 amino acids. V was clipped by 4 bases and J by 6 bases, with 18 bases between them. This CDR3 reads CSVVRGGVVPEAFF. The DNA for the CDR3 is TGCAGCGTTGTGAGGGGCGGGGTGGTACCTGAAGCTTTCTTT.

This chain uses TRBV21-1 with TRBJ1-6; the D call of TRBD1 is as the table states it, not checked on the DNA. TRBV21-1 has pseudogene status. This CDR3 contains 17 residues. In DNA form, the CDR3 reads TGTGCCAGCAGCAAAGCGGTGGGCAGGGGGCCAGGTTCACCCCTCCACTTT. Translated, it gives CASSKAVGRGPGSPLHF.

This clone appeared once. The genes are TRBV30 and TRBJ2-2; maybe TRBD2 (5 bases). In germline, CDR1 is GTSNPN, CDR2 SVGIG (reference sequence). CDR3 size: 17 residues. V lost 0 bases and J 3 bases, leaving 17 bases between the germline ends. The CDR3 region is CAWSVLRFSRDTGELFF. As DNA, the CDR3 is TGTGCCTGGAGTGTACTAAGGTTTTCGAGGGACACCGGGGAGCTGTTTTTT.

The CDR3 DNA sequence: TGTGCCAGTATAATGGACAGGGACAATGAGCAGTTCTTC. Residues: CASIMDRDNEQFF. The chain links TRBV21-1 to TRBJ2-1; the table's D call TRBD1 went unverified against the DNA. TRBV21-1 is a pseudogene locus. The CDR3 extends over 13 amino acids.

This chain connects TRBV5-1 to TRBJ1-2, with a tentative D call TRBD1 (6 bases). This CDR3 spans 14 amino acids. Per germline, CDR1 SGHRS and CDR2 YFSETQ. With 5 bases removed from V and 0 bases from J, the gap between germline ends came to 11 bases. CDR3 sequence (DNA): TGCGCCAGCAGGGGAGGGACACCTAACTATGGCTACACCTTC. Protein: CASRGGTPNYGYTF.

V usage is TRBV6-2 or TRBV6-3 and J usage is TRBJ2-7; 11 nucleotides align to TRBD2. The CDR3 covers 16 residues. Germline values: CDR1 MNHEY, CDR2 SVGEGT. The ends lost 5 bases at V and 1 base at J; junction bases unmatched: 7. The CDR3 bases are TGTGCCAGCAGTCGAACTAGCGGGAGCTGGTCCTACGAGCAGTACTTC. As protein: CASSRTSGSWSYEQYF.

Note on this clone: A junction end diverges from the germline sequence, so it may reflect a read error. The chain recombines TRBV7-9 with TRBJ2-7; 9 nucleotides align to TRBD1. The CDR3 contains 16 residues. Germline CDR1 and CDR2: SEHNR and FQNEAQ (reference sequence). CDR3 sequence reads: CASSLAPGQGSHEQYF. The CDR3 nucleotides are TGTGCCAGCAGCCTAGCCCCGGGACAGGGTTCCCACGAGCAGTACTTC.

In regard to this clone: Relative to the germline gene, one junction end is altered; a read error may explain this. In nucleotides, the CDR3 is TGTGCCAGCTCATTAGATGGCAGGATCGCCTCCTTC. Protein: CASSLDGRIASF. The J gene is TRBJ1-2, the V gene TRBV18; D remains unclear. Germline V gene lookup returns CDR1 KGHSH and CDR2 LQKENI. The CDR3 extends over 12 amino acids.

The gene calls are TRBV11-2 and TRBJ2-7, with D unclear. The V gene lost 5 bases and the J gene lost 2 bases, with 13 bases spanning the gap. In germline, CDR1 is SGHAT, CDR2 FQNNGV. This CDR3 is built from 14 residues. In DNA, the CDR3 is TGTGCCAGCAGCAGTAATCAGCGAACCTACGAGCAGTACTTC. This gives the protein CASSSNQRTYEQYF.

The chain combines TRBV24-1 with TRBJ2-2, with a tentative D call TRBD1 (5 bases). V lost 0 bases to trimming and J lost 1 base, with 8 bases between them. CDR3 length: 16 residues. The germline gives CDR1 KGHDR, CDR2 SFDVKD. CDR3 DNA: TGTGCCACCAGTGATTTGGGCAGGGAGAACACCGGGGAGCTGTTTTTT. Amino acid sequence: CATSDLGRENTGELFF.

The chain is built from TRBV6-5 and TRBJ1-2, with a tentative D call TRBD1 (6 bases). V lost 6 bases and J lost 4, with 12 bases in between. The CDR3 extends over 13 amino acids. Germline V gene data show CDR1 as MNHEY and CDR2 as SVGAGI. The CDR3 DNA sequence: TGTGCCAGCAGGTCGGACAGTCTCTATGGCTACACCTTC. This encodes CASRSDSLYGYTF.

This chain links TRBV4-1 with TRBJ1-6, with D possibly being TRBD1 (5 bases). Germline CDR1 is MGHRA and CDR2 is YSYEKL. The germline V and J ends were trimmed by 0 bases and 6 bases, with 9 bases remaining between them. The CDR3 consists of 15 residues. The DNA of the CDR3 is TGCGCCAGCAGCCAAGATTGGGGACTTAATTCACCCCTCCACTTT. This translates into CASSQDWGLNSPLHF.

This clone has more than one count but fewer than ten. The chain carries TRBV3-1 (or the pseudogene TRBV3-2) and TRBJ1-3; unclear D gene. V shed 4 bases and J shed 0 bases, with 13 bases lying between them. This CDR3 has 16 residues. Germline V gene data show CDR1 as LGHDT and CDR2 as YNNKEL (reference sequence). The CDR3 nucleotides are TGTGCCAGCAGCCGGAGTGAGGGCCACTCTGGAAACACCATATATTTT. Residues: CASSRSEGHSGNTIYF.

CDR3 coding DNA: TGCGCCAGCAGCAAGGGACAGGGGGCCACTAATGAAAAACTGTTTTTT. Translating gives CASSKGQGATNEKLFF. This sequence joins TRBV5-1 and TRBJ1-4; TRBD1 aligns across 12 bases. J lost 2 bases, V lost 4 bases, and 3 bases had no gene match. Germline V gene lookup returns CDR1 SGHRS and CDR2 YFSETQ. CDR3 length: 16 residues. Full variable domain (missing parts from reference TRBV5-1 and TRBJ1-4): KAGVTQTPRYLIKTRGQQVTLSCSPISGHRSVSWYQQTPGQGLQFLFEYFSETQRNKGNFPGRFSGRQFSNSRSEMNVSTLELGDSALYLCASSKGQGATNEKLFFGSGTQLSVL.

About this clone itself: This same CDR3 is encoded by further DNA sequences in the sample. CDR3 DNA sequence: TGTGCCAGCAGTTTGGGGCAGGGCTCCGAGCAGTACTTC. It specifies CASSLGQGSEQYF. This rearrangement joins TRBV27 to TRBJ2-7, with D perhaps matching TRBD1 (5 bases). The CDR3 is 13 residues long. Looked up from germline, CDR1 is MNHEY and CDR2 is SMNVEV (reference sequence). Trimming took off 3 bases at V and 6 bases at J, with 12 bases between the two ends.

The J gene is TRBJ2-3, the V gene TRBV6-5; 11 positions agree with TRBD2. CDR3 length: 15 residues. Losses at the gene ends were 4 bases for V and 1 base for J; bases not matched to a gene: 1. Germline CDR1 is MNHEY and CDR2 is SVGAGI. The CDR3 DNA reads as TGTGCCAGCAGTTTGGGACTAGCGGGCACAGATACGCAGTATTTT. This codes for CASSLGLAGTDTQYF.

This chain links TRBV28 with TRBJ1-6; TRBD1 might be the D (6 bases). Germline V CDR1 and CDR2: MDHEN, SYDVKM. The CDR3 covers 14 residues. V shed 8 bases and J shed 6 bases, with 14 bases lying between them. The CDR3 is CASSLGQSNSPLHF. CDR3 DNA sequence: TGTGCCAGCTCCCTAGGACAGAGTAATTCACCCCTCCACTTT.

The V gene is TRBV7-9, the J gene TRBJ2-3; 10 bases agree with TRBD2. V was clipped by 3 bases and J by 0 bases; unmatched bases: 3. The CDR3 consists of 16 residues. The germline V gene has CDR1 SEHNR and CDR2 FQNEAQ (reference sequence). CDR3 region: CASSFTSGTSTDTQYF. DNA for the CDR3: TGTGCCAGCAGCTTTACTAGCGGGACTAGCACAGATACGCAGTATTTT. The full variable domain, rest sourced from reference TRBV7-9 and TRBJ2-3, is DTGVSQNPRHKITKRGQNVTFRCDPISEHNRLYWYRQTLGQGPEFLTYFQNEAQLEKSRLLSDRFSAERPKGSFSTLEIQRTEQGDSAMYLCASSFTSGTSTDTQYFGPGTRLTVL.

The J gene is TRBJ2-2, the V gene TRBV5-6, with a possible D match to TRBD2 (6 bases). The CDR3 runs 15 residues. Germline loops: CDR1 SGHDT, CDR2 YYEEEE. Trimming cost V 3 bases and J 6 bases, with 15 bases left between them. CDR3 residues: CASSSPDSGAGELFF. Here the CDR3 DNA reads TGTGCCAGCAGCTCCCCCGACTCGGGGGCCGGGGAGCTGTTTTTT.

In regard to this clone: A much bigger clone sits one base away, suggesting this may be a read error. This chain connects TRBV11-2 to TRBJ1-3, with D possibly matching TRBD1 (5 bases). Trimming cost V 4 bases and J 0 bases, with 7 bases left between them. Germline loops: CDR1 SGHAT, CDR2 FQNNGV. This CDR3 comprises 14 residues. The DNA for the CDR3 is TGTGCCAGCAGCTCTAGGGGCTCTGGAAACACCATATATTTT. As protein: CASSSRGSGNTIYF.

The chain has TRBV9 and TRBJ2-7; 7 bases agree with TRBD1. This CDR3 region has 15 residues. Germline CDR1 reads SGDLS; CDR2 reads YYNGEE. The V segment lost 4 bases and the J segment 0 bases; nucleotides outside the gene matches: 7. The CDR3 here is CASSPGGASSYEQYF. CDR3 nucleotide sequence: TGTGCCAGCAGCCCAGGGGGTGCGAGCTCCTACGAGCAGTACTTC. The whole variable domain, filled in from reference TRBV9 and TRBJ2-7, reads DSGVTQTPKHLITATGQRVTLRCSPRSGDLSVYWYQQSLDQGLQFLIQYYNGEERAKGNILERFSAQQFPDLHSELNLSSLELGDSALYFCASSPGGASSYEQYFGPGTRLTVT.

The table lists this clone with a few counts. This rearrangement joins TRBV14 to TRBJ1-1; 7 positions match TRBD1. The CDR3 contains 15 residues. With V trimmed by 4 bases and J by 5 bases, 10 bases remained unmatched. CDR1 and CDR2 (germline): SGHDN, FVKESK. As DNA, the CDR3 is TGTGCCAGCAGCCTCCAGACAGGGAGGAGAACTGAAGCTTTCTTT. Its translation is CASSLQTGRRTEAFF.